This TCR beta chain was found in a study of beta chain features in type 1 diabetes. Looking at the study overall: There were 95 million to 110 million sorted cells examined across all samples. Study results and caveats: Within each of all four CD4+ subsets, Type 1 diabetes patients had TCRB CDR3s that were moderately but significantly shorter. Naive, central memory and regulatory TCRB repertoires appeared more similar among patients than healthy donors.

This clone has just a few counts. Its antigen is currently unknown. TCRB transcripts that were expressed got sequenced, as all of the isolated RNA had been reverse transcribed. Produced via immunoSEQ multiplex PCR; TCRdb's table is partial and in-frame only. The table has about 640,000 clones, approximately 13% seen once. Sample: naive CD4+ T cells from blood. The clonotype comes from a man aged 25-45 years with type 1 diabetes.

CDR3 residues: CSGGQFNYGYTF. The CDR3 DNA is TGCAGCGGGGGACAGTTTAACTATGGCTACACCTTC. The chain uses TRBV29-1 and TRBJ1-2, with TRBD1 matching 7 bases. The CDR3 covers 12 residues. The junction had 3 bases not matched to a gene; V was cut back by 7 bases and J by 1 base. The germline CDR1 and CDR2 sequences are SQVTM and ANQGSEA.